The T cell receptor (beta chain) under discussion was sequenced for a study of T cells after yellow fever vaccination. About the research overall: Preparation used SMART-Seq v4 Ultra Low Input for the low-cell-number fractions. Findings of the study overall: After the booster, roughly 96% of CD4 and about nine tenths of CD8 primary-response clones were re-detected.

With 5 bases removed from V and 0 bases from J, the gap between germline ends came to 9 bases. This CDR3 contains 15 residues. Germline CDR1 and CDR2: KGHDR and SFDVKD. TCRdb reprocessed the 5' RACE reads via MiXCR and lists one record per CDR3 protein. The sample has 500,000 to 550,000 distinct CDR3 sequences; 21% are singletons. Only a few counts were recorded for this clonotype. Its specificity is unknown. The source was PBMCs, collected around 3 weeks after the first yellow fever vaccination. The rearrangement links TRBV24-1 to TRBJ2-2, with no clear D. The sequence was collected from a man in his late teens or twenties who received the YFV17D yellow fever vaccine. The CDR3 coding sequence is TGTGCCACCAGTGCTGGCGGAGCGAACACCGGGGAGCTGTTTTTT. This gives the protein CATSAGGANTGELFF.